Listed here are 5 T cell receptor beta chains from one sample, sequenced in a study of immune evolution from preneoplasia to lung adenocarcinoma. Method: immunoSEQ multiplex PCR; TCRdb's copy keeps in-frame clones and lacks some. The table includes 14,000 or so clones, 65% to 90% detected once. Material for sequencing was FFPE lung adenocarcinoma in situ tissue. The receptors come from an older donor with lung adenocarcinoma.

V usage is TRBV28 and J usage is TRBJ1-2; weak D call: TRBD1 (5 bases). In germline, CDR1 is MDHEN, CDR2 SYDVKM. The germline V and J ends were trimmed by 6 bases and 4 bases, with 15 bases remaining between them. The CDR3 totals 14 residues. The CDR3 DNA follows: TGTGCCAGCAGAAAACAGGAATTTTTCTATGGCTACACCTTC. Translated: CASRKQEFFYGYTF.

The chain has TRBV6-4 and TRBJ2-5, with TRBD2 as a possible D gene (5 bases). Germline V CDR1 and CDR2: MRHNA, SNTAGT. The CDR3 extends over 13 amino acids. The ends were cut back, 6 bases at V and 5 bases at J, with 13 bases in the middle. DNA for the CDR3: TGTGCCAGCAGGGCAACATCGGGGGAGACCCAGTACTTC. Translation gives CASRATSGETQYF.

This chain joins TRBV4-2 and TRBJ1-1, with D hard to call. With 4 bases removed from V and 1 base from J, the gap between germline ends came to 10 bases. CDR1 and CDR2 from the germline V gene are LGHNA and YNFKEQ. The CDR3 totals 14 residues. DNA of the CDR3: TGTGCCAGCAGCCTTTCGGATCAGAACACTGAAGCTTTCTTT. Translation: CASSLSDQNTEAFF.

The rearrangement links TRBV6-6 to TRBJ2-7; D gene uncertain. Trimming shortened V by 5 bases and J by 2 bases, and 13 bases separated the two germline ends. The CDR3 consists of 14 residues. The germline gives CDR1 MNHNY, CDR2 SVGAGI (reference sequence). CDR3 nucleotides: TGTGCCAGCAGTCGACGAAGATCCCCCTACGAGCAGTACTTC. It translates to CASSRRRSPYEQYF.

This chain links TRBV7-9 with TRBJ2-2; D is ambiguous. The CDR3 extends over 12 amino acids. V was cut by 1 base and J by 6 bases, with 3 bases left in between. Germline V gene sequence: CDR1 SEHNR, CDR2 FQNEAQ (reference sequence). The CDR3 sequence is CASSLGSGELFF. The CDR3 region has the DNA TGTGCCAGCAGCTTAGGGTCCGGGGAGCTGTTTTTT.